This TCR beta chain emerged from a study of chronic HIV infection and antiretroviral therapy (dated by TCRdb to the mid-2010s). The table lists this clonotype with a few counts. The clone's antigen remains unknown. The sample holds no much larger clone one base away, and base qualities are not on file. The library was obtained by 5' RACE. The instrument was an Illumina MiSeq. TCRdb applied fastp at Q25 and MiXCR to the public reads, then kept only in-frame beta chains. Identical CDR3 protein sequences are pooled into one entry, listed with their most common genes and DNA. The sample table shows just over 30,000 distinct CDR3 sequences, and roughly 9.1% are seen once. The top ten clonotypes cover about 2.5% of the sample. The TCR comes from an adult who had HIV and had not received antiretroviral therapy, or was an uninfected healthy control (not recorded which). Specimen: peripheral blood.

The DNA sequence follows: TGCAGCGTTGTTTTGAACACTGAAGCTTTCTTT. Its protein reads: CSVVLNTEAFF. The sequence is built from TRBV29-1 and TRBJ1-1; no D gene call is confident. From a lookup of the germline V gene, CDR1 and CDR2 are SQVTM and ANQGSEA. At the junction V is shortened by 4 bases and J by 0 bases, with 3 bases in between. Measured from the cysteine to the phenylalanine, the CDR3 is 11 residues long. Of the read, only the CDR3 DNA is kept; its 33 bases are in frame from base 1.